This T cell receptor beta chain was sequenced in a study of blood T cell repertoires in COVID-19 (TCRdb year 2020). In terms of the full investigation: The collaborator samples originated in the United States, Italy and Spain and spanned the acute and convalescent phases of COVID-19. The samples were drawn from two sources: the first 160 participants of the ongoing ImmuneRACE study, and 1,254 subjects contributed by 6 global collaborators. The material from the prospective study consisted of cDNA or gDNA derived from T cells, B-cell-depleted T cells, or PBMCs. The repertoires were made available in a free public database intended to serve as a resource for research on the immune response to SARS-CoV-2. Where HLA class I and class II types were available, the types were taken from metadata supplied by the sample provider, not from assay-based typing. Deeply sampled blood TCRbeta repertoires from subjects exposed to, actively infected with, or recovered from COVID-19 were included in the dataset. The sample metadata nearly always contained a de-identified subject ID, COVID-19 status, age in years and sex.

V ends up 4 bases short and J 7 bases short, with an unmatched junction base count of 5. The CDR3 contains 13 residues, cysteine and phenylalanine counted. Only the CDR3 part of the read is kept: 39 bases, read in frame from the first base. Per the germline V gene, LGHNA is the CDR1 and YSLEER is the CDR2. TCRbeta CDR3 regions were amplified from genomic DNA by means of the immunoSEQ Assay, a bias-controlled multiplex PCR. In the paper's pipeline: The number of nucleated cells in each sample was estimated from the amplification of reference gene primers within the assay. To quantify the absolute abundance of each unique TCRbeta CDR3 rearrangement, sequence reads were collapsed and filtered. For each sample, productive Simpson clonality was calculated as the square root of Simpson's diversity index over productive rearrangements. The source is immuneACCESS, and TCRdb retained only in-frame sequences with V and J called. Part of the clones is not carried over; for the studies checked, unresolved V genes explain less than half of this, and the remainder is unexplained. The V and J calls and clone size come from that table; D and trimming were worked out from the DNA. This sample gives 110,000 or so clones in total; 70% to 80% of them show up just once. About 6.8% of the sample is in the top ten clones.

The collaborating institutions used their own protocols to collect whole blood in K2EDTA tubes. For TCRbeta analysis, collaborators shipped samples in one of three forms: frozen whole blood, isolated PBMCs, or DNA extracted from either of those sample types. As to this clone: Its antigen specificity is not known. Per-base qualities were not stored, and no clone one base away is much larger.

On the study overall, not on this receptor specifically: The quantity of clinical and demographic metadata differed by source and by participant and was supplied without curation.

The sequencing sample was made of peripheral blood. The sequence derives from a man aged 70 or older with acute or convalescent COVID-19. This sequence uses TRBV4-3 and TRBJ2-5; the junction holds 8 bases that match TRBD1. The CDR3 in this case is CASSPGQGATQYF. The sequenced DNA: TGCGCCAGCAGCCCCGGACAGGGTGCGACCCAGTACTTC.